This T cell receptor (beta chain) is from a study of sequential checkpoint blockade in melanoma. Study-wide background: Maintenance nivolumab came after either treatment sequence.

Concerning this clone itself: An end of the junction does not agree with germline; a read error may underlie this.

The germline CDR1 and CDR2 sequences are MDHEN and SYDVKM. CDR3 length: 13 amino acids. Repertoires were generated with immunoSEQ multiplex PCR, while TCRdb's copy carries only in-frame clones and drops some. The sample shows over 9,500 clones, approximately 68% of them seen only once. Treatment denoted: randomized to nivolumab then ipilimumab (arm A) or the reverse (arm B). No patient had prior DNA-damaging chemotherapy. PBMC sorting kept live CD3+CD8+ cells without CD19 or CD56. The chain joins TRBV28 to TRBJ1-2; D perhaps matches TRBD1 (5 bases). The TCR comes from a human donor with melanoma. Sequencing used CD8+ T cells sorted from blood (inferred from file names), obtained from a patient given nivolumab and ipilimumab in sequence. The CDR3 DNA reads TGTGCCACCAGGGAAACGGGGAACTCTGGCTACACCTTC. It encodes CATRETGNSGYTF.